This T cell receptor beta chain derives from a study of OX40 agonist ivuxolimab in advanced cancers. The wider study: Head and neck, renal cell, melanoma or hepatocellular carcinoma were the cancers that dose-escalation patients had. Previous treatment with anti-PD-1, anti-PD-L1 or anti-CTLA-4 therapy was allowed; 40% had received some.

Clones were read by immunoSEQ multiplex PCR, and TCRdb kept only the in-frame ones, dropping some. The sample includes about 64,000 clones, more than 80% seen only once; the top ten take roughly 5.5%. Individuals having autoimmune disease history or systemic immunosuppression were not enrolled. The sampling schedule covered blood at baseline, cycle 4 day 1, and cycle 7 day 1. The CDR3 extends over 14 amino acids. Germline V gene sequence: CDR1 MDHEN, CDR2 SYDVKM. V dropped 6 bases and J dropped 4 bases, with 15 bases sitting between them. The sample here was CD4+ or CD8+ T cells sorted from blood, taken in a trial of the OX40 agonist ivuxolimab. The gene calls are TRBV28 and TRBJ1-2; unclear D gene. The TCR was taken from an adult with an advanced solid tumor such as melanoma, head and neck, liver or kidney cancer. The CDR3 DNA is TGTGCCAGCAGCCCCAGCCAGTCGGCCTATGGCTACACCTTC. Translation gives CASSPSQSAYGYTF.